The 16 T cell receptor beta chains presented below share a single source sample, sequenced in a study of blood T cell repertoires in COVID-19. Profiled with immunoSEQ multiplex PCR; TCRdb holds only in-frame clones, not every one. The table has 300,000 or so clones, under 95% seen once; the top ten hold 2.6%. The sequenced sample consisted of PBMCs or T cells enriched from blood (not recorded which). These receptors were obtained from a man aged 60-69 years who had recovered from COVID-19.

This CDR3 reads CASRIAGARSYEQYF. Here the CDR3 DNA reads TGTGCCAGCAGGATAGCGGGGGCCCGCTCCTACGAGCAGTACTTC. The rearrangement links TRBV27 to TRBJ2-7, with 9 bases identical to TRBD2. Germline trimming cut 6 bases from V and 0 bases from J; bases unmatched to any gene: 6. The CDR3 extends over 15 amino acids. CDR1 is MNHEY, CDR2 SMNVEV, per germline (reference sequence).

CDR3 sequence reads: CASSSDRREQFF. CDR3 DNA sequence: TGTGCCAGCAGCTCCGACAGGCGTGAGCAGTTCTTC. This chain connects TRBV11-3 to TRBJ2-1; possibly TRBD1 for D (6 bases). Trimming cost V 4 bases and J 9 bases, with 10 bases left between them. This CDR3 is 12 amino acids long. The germline gives CDR1 SGHNT, CDR2 YENEEA. Full variable domain (rest looked up from reference TRBV11-3 and TRBJ2-1): EAGVVQSPRYKIIEKKQPVAFWCNPISGHNTLYWYLQNLGQGPELLIRYENEEAVDDSQLPKDRFSAERLKGVDSTLKIQPAELGDSAVYLCASSSDRREQFFGPGTRLTVL.

The chain employs TRBV12-3 or TRBV12-4 and TRBJ2-4; D may be TRBD2 (6 bases). Trimming took off 3 bases at V and 6 bases at J, with 6 bases between the two ends. This CDR3 comprises 12 residues. The CDR3 DNA follows: TGTGCCAGCAGTTTGGGGGGAAACATTCAGTACTTC. The encoded protein is CASSLGGNIQYF.

Comments on this clone: Germline and junction disagree at one end, which may indicate a read error. The chain uses TRBV7-9 and TRBJ1-2, with D possibly matching TRBD1 (6 bases). CDR1 is SEHNR, CDR2 FQNEAQ, per germline (reference sequence). This CDR3 spans 15 amino acids. CDR3 DNA: TGTGCCAGCACCTTAGAAGGGACACGTCTCTATGGCTACACCTTC. Its protein is CASTLEGTRLYGYTF.

The genes are TRBV5-1 and TRBJ1-4; a possible D gene is TRBD1 (6 bases). Germline CDR1 is SGHRS and CDR2 is YFSETQ. This CDR3 has 15 residues. The germline V and J ends were trimmed by 4 bases and 5 bases, with 15 bases remaining between them. The CDR3, as DNA: TGCGCCAGCAGCCCAACGACAGGTAGAAATGAAAAACTGTTTTTT. This codes for CASSPTTGRNEKLFF. Full variable domain (rest looked up from reference TRBV5-1 and TRBJ1-4): KAGVTQTPRYLIKTRGQQVTLSCSPISGHRSVSWYQQTPGQGLQFLFEYFSETQRNKGNFPGRFSGRQFSNSRSEMNVSTLELGDSALYLCASSPTTGRNEKLFFGSGTQLSVL.

This chain uses TRBV4-1 with TRBJ2-1; the match to TRBD1 covers 9 bases. V shed 2 bases and J 2 bases; nucleotides not matched to a gene: 1. This CDR3 comprises 15 residues. Germline V gene data show CDR1 as MGHRA and CDR2 as YSYEKL. CDR3 sequence: CASSQWDRAYNEQFF. DNA of the CDR3: TGCGCCAGCAGCCAATGGGACAGGGCCTACAATGAGCAGTTCTTC.

As DNA, the CDR3 is TGTGCCAGCAGCTTAGATTCACAGGGCGGGGGTCAGCCCCAGCATTTT. Translated, it gives CASSLDSQGGGQPQHF. The chain employs TRBV7-8 and TRBJ1-5; a possible D gene is TRBD1 (6 bases). The CDR3 sequence is 16 residues long. Germline V lookup: CDR1 SGHVS, CDR2 FQNEAQ. With 1 base removed from V and 6 bases from J, the gap between germline ends came to 16 bases.

Comment on this clone: The same CDR3 can be traced to other DNA sequences in this sample. The chain carries TRBV12-3 or TRBV12-4 and TRBJ2-7, with 7 bases that match TRBD1. J gave up 3 bases and V 6 bases, and 5 bases lay outside the gene matches. The CDR3 sequence is 13 residues long. The CDR3, as DNA: TGTGCCAGCAGCCTTGGGACAGTCTACGAGCAGTACTTC. Protein sequence: CASSLGTVYEQYF.

The rearrangement uses TRBV19 and TRBJ1-1; possibly TRBD1 for D (6 bases). The germline V gene encodes CDR1 LNHDA and CDR2 SQIVND (reference sequence). Trimming removed 6 bases from V and 1 base from J, with 12 bases in between. The CDR3 has 14 residues. CDR3: CASRTGWGNTEAFF. DNA of the CDR3: TGTGCCAGTAGAACAGGGTGGGGGAACACTGAAGCTTTCTTT.

This clone was observed many times. The chain combines TRBV5-5 with TRBJ2-3; weak D call: TRBD2 (7 bases). CDR3 size: 15 residues. Trimming cost V 2 bases and J 4 bases, with 14 bases left between them. Germline-derived CDR1 and CDR2 are SGHKS and YYEKEE (reference sequence). This CDR3 is CASSFRGGVPDTQYF. The CDR3, as DNA: TGTGCCAGCAGCTTTAGGGGGGGCGTACCAGATACGCAGTATTTT. Complete variable domain (other parts from reference TRBV5-5 and TRBJ2-3): DAGVTQSPTHLIKTRGQQVTLRCSPISGHKSVSWYQQVLGQGPQFIFQYYEKEERGRGNFPDRFSARQFPNYSSELNVNALLLGDSALYLCASSFRGGVPDTQYFGPGTRLTVL.

This chain joins TRBV6-2 or TRBV6-3 and TRBJ1-4; the D gene is possibly TRBD1 (5 bases). This CDR3 comprises 15 residues. From germline, CDR1 is MNHEY and CDR2 SVGEGT. The V gene lost 4 bases and the J gene lost 8 bases, with 17 bases spanning the gap. The CDR3 protein is CASSSPLGGWEKLFF. CDR3 DNA: TGTGCCAGCAGTTCCCCACTCGGGGGGTGGGAAAAACTGTTTTTT.

The V gene is TRBV7-9, the J gene TRBJ2-1, with 10 positions matching TRBD1. The CDR3 runs 13 residues. V was pared by 6 bases and J by 6 bases, with 2 bases of the junction left unmatched. Per germline, CDR1 SEHNR and CDR2 FQNEAQ (reference sequence). CDR3 sequence reads: CASRGQGFNEQFF. As DNA, the CDR3 is TGTGCCAGCAGGGGACAGGGGTTCAATGAGCAGTTCTTC.

The V and J genes are TRBV13 and TRBJ1-1; 7 bases line up with TRBD1. This CDR3 is built from 14 residues. With 5 bases clipped from V and 0 bases from J, the junction kept 3 bases outside the gene matches. Germline V lookup: CDR1 PRHDT, CDR2 FYEKMQ (reference sequence). The chain's CDR3 is CASSQGQMNTEAFF. Here the CDR3 DNA reads TGTGCCAGCAGCCAGGGACAGATGAACACTGAAGCTTTCTTT.

The V and J genes are TRBV29-1 and TRBJ2-5, with D uncertain. Germline V gene lookup returns CDR1 SQVTM and CDR2 ANQGSEA. This CDR3 comprises 14 residues. V was shortened by 3 bases and J by 5 bases, with 16 bases between the two germline ends. The CDR3, as DNA: TGCAGCGTTGACCTAGTGGGTCCCGACGAGACCCAGTACTTC. Translation: CSVDLVGPDETQYF.

The chain is built from TRBV5-4 and TRBJ2-5, with 9 bases fitting TRBD2. This CDR3 spans 15 amino acids. V dropped 5 bases and J dropped 3; count of bases not matched to a gene: 8. Germline CDR1 SGHNT, CDR2 YYREEE (reference sequence). CDR3 loop: CASSLAGELKETQYF. For the CDR3, the DNA is TGTGCCAGCAGTTTAGCGGGGGAGCTGAAAGAGACCCAGTACTTC.

The chain carries TRBV4-1 and TRBJ1-1; no firm D call. This CDR3 has 15 amino acids. The germline V gene encodes CDR1 MGHRA and CDR2 YSYEKL. V gave up 0 bases and J gave up 1 base, with 9 bases separating them. Written as DNA, the CDR3 is TGCGCCAGCAGCCAAGATTCTAGCCCGAACACTGAAGCTTTCTTT. Protein sequence: CASSQDSSPNTEAFF.